A single sample is the source of the 7 T cell receptor beta chains below, sequenced in a study of CD8 T cells in Susac syndrome. Random hexamers were used to reverse transcribe an amount of about 0.45 to 1 ug RNA. In TCRdb, the immunoSEQ multiplex PCR reads were re-called with MiXCR into one record per CDR3 protein. The table has approximately 100,000 distinct CDR3 sequences, over 90% seen once. Sequenced material: CD4+ T cells from PBMCs. The origin of the receptors is a human donor in good health.

V gene TRBV21-1 combines with J gene TRBJ2-1; the table's D call, TRBD1, was not checked against the DNA. TRBV21-1 is a known pseudogene. The CDR3 runs to 13 residues. CDR3 bases: TGTGCCAGCAGTACCACAGGGTACAATGAGCAGTTCTTC. Translated: CASSTTGYNEQFF.

This clonotype appeared a single time. The chain recombines TRBV27 with TRBJ2-3; no firm D call. Trimming cost V 1 base and J 2 bases, with 7 bases left between them. This CDR3 region has 14 residues. CDR1 MNHEY and CDR2 SMNVEV come from the germline V gene (reference sequence). CDR3 coding DNA: TGTGCCAGCAGTTTATACCAGGACACAGATACGCAGTATTTT. This codes for CASSLYQDTDTQYF.

The chain is built from TRBV2 and TRBJ1-5; D unclear. This CDR3 has 13 residues. Germline lookup yields CDR1 SNHLY and CDR2 FYNNEI. Trimming stripped 8 bases from V and 4 bases from J, with 12 bases between. The CDR3 region is CASRLMKNQPQHF. CDR3 bases: TGTGCCAGCCGACTGATGAAAAATCAGCCCCAGCATTTT. The variable domain in full, completed from reference TRBV2 and TRBJ1-5, reads EPEVTQTPSHQVTQMGQEVILRCVPISNHLYFYWYRQILGQKVEFLVSFYNNEISEKSEIFDDQFSVERPDGSNFTLKIRSTKLEDSAMYFCASRLMKNQPQHFGDGTRLSIL.

The chain employs TRBV7-9 and TRBJ2-3, with unresolved D. CDR1 and CDR2 from the germline V gene are SEHNR and FQNEAQ (reference sequence). The CDR3 extends over 10 amino acids. V was cut by 10 bases and J by 3 bases, with 5 bases left in between. CDR3: CAILTDTQYF. CDR3 bases: TGTGCCATCCTAACAGATACGCAGTATTTT.

The rearrangement links TRBV20-1 to TRBJ1-5, with 7 bases that match TRBD1. Germline V gives CDR1 DFQATT, CDR2 SNEGSKA (reference sequence). The CDR3 consists of 13 residues. V trimming: 6 bases; J trimming: 7 bases; junction bases outside the gene matches: 9. The CDR3 region has the DNA TGCAGTGCCCGGAACAGGGGCCCCCAGCCCCAGCATTTT. Amino acid sequence: CSARNRGPQPQHF.

The chain has TRBV9 and TRBJ1-2, with D perhaps matching TRBD1 (5 bases). V lost 4 bases and J 4 bases, leaving 14 bases between the germline ends. Germline values: CDR1 SGDLS, CDR2 YYNGEE. The length of the CDR3 is 14 residues. The CDR3 DNA follows: TGTGCCAGCAGCCTAAGGATGGGGGGCTATGGCTACACCTTC. Translating gives CASSLRMGGYGYTF.

This chain connects TRBV20-1 to TRBJ2-1, with unresolved D. This CDR3 is built from 10 residues. Germline CDR1 reads DFQATT; CDR2 reads SNEGSKA (reference sequence). Between the trimmed V and J ends, which lost 2 bases and 8 bases, there was a span of 4 bases. The CDR3: CSARTDEQFF. Written as DNA, the CDR3 is TGCAGTGCTAGAACCGATGAGCAGTTCTTC.